The sequence of this T cell receptor beta chain was determined in a study of blood T cell repertoires in COVID-19. This CDR3 is built from 16 residues. Germline CDR1 reads SGHNT; CDR2 reads YENEEA. The V gene end was trimmed by 2 bases and the J gene end by 3 bases; junction bases not matched to a gene: 4. Profiling relied on immunoSEQ multiplex PCR, and the TCRdb table lists in-frame clones only, not all of them. This table holds 120,000 or so clones, 60% to 80% found once. This clone came up once. The material sequenced was peripheral blood. The sequence derives from a woman of 80 years or more with active or convalescent COVID-19. The V call is TRBV11-3, the J call TRBJ2-1, with 10 bases fitting TRBD2. CDR3 sequence reads: CASSLSWTSGYNEQFF. In DNA, the CDR3 is TGTGCCAGCAGCTTAAGTTGGACTAGCGGCTACAATGAGCAGTTCTTC.